This T cell receptor (beta chain) was profiled in a study of post-analysis software for immune sequencing data. Study-wide results and limits: Under the F measure, samples that were prepared in one batch clustered strongly together. Controls had lower frequencies than patients of about 5 TRBV segments, which included TRBV5-6, TRBV5-1 and TRBV20-1.

Unique molecular identifiers were built into the TCR beta cDNA libraries. TCRdb itself ran the PCR reads through MiXCR, one entry per CDR3 protein. The sample lists roughly 670,000 distinct CDR3 sequences, roughly three fifths occurring once. The V gene's germline CDR1 is SGHTA and CDR2 FQGNSA. The CDR3 contains 14 residues. Unmatched junction bases numbered 6, after V lost 1 base and J lost 6 bases. On this clonotype itself: Its antigen is unknown.

The chain is built from TRBV7-2 and TRBJ2-7; 7 nucleotides agree with TRBD1. The clonotype comes from a girl aged 2 to 9 with multiple sclerosis. Sequenced material: blood. The CDR3 sequence: CASSLGPSGGEQYF. The CDR3 coding sequence is TGTGCCAGCAGCTTAGGCCCCTCAGGGGGCGAGCAGTACTTC.